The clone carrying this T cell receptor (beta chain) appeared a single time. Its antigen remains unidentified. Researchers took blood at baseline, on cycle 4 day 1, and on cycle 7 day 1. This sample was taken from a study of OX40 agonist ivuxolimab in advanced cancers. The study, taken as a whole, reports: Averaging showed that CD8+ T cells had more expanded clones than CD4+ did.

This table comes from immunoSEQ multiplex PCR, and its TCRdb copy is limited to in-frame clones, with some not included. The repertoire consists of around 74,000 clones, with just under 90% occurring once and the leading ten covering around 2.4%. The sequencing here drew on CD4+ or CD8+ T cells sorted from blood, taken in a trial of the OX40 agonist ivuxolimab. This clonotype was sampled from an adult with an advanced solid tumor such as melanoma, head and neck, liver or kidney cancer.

The CDR3 region is CASSLEGEEGNSPLHF. Written as DNA, the CDR3 is TGTGCCAGCAGCTTGGAAGGGGAGGAAGGTAATTCACCCCTCCACTTT. This chain joins TRBV5-6 and TRBJ1-6, with a possible D match to TRBD1 (5 bases). Trimming shortened V by 0 bases and J by 6 bases, and 13 bases separated the two germline ends. This CDR3 has 16 residues. The germline V gene has CDR1 SGHDT and CDR2 YYEEEE.